This TCR beta chain was observed in a study of shared clonotypes between healthy human individuals (dated by TCRdb to 2019 to 2021). Regarding the study in general: A few men and a couple of women, aged 18 to 49 years, made up the cohort. For each donor, CD4 naive and CD4 memory were each run on three plates, CD8 naive on two plates, and CD8 memory on one plate. Per donor, leukapheresis produced somewhere between about 0.85 and 9.5 billion PBMCs. The study deeply sequenced blood TCR repertoires of five healthy adults to estimate repertoire size and the extent of clonotype sharing between individuals. Libraries were prepared and TCR repertoires were sequenced by different laboratories using diverse techniques, in order to increase sequencing depth and limit assay-specific biases. On the study overall, not on this receptor specifically: Higher generation probabilities were observed for clonotypes shared by all four sorted-subset donors than for non-shared clonotypes. Because the study included only a small number of donors, the genetic and exposure-history diversity represented was limited. Incomplete sequencing was indicated by rarefaction of sorted-subset datasets, despite the large sequencing depth. Naive subsets generally had larger estimated clonotype richness than memory subsets. Based on pairwise subsampling, the degree of clonotype sharing among donors was expected to be affected by sequencing depth. Approximately 4.8% of naive CD4, 3.5% of naive CD8, about 2.5% of memory CD4, and around 0.4% of memory CD8 clonotypes were shared across four donors. Sampling was restricted to blood, and TCR repertoires in tissues likely differ from the TCR repertoires found in blood.

The germline V gene supplies CDR1 SGHRS and CDR2 YFSETQ. The junction carries 25 bases between V and J, which are trimmed by 4 bases and 10 bases respectively. The CDR3 measures 16 amino acids from cysteine to phenylalanine. Just CDR3 DNA is preserved here, 48 bases in frame from base 1. Using the deep immunoSEQ assay, TCR CDR3 regions were amplified from genomic DNA by multiplex PCR. Extracted genomic DNA from each cell subset was distributed evenly across all wells of several immunoSEQ 96-well plates, and each plate was treated as a replicate. Each replicate PCR for sorted subsets received approximately 200 ng genomic DNA, equal to tens of thousands of T cell genomes. Purified libraries were measured with a Qubit 3.0 fluorometer, size-checked on a Bioanalyzer 2100, and measured again with the KAPA Library Quantification kit. Every immunoSEQ 96-well plate was sequenced on a separate single-read 150-cycle Illumina NextSeq 550 flow cell. Under the source paper's analysis protocol: Because the immunoSEQ output held only junctional sequences and lacked quality scores, the filtering could not match the filtering applied to full-length reads. Sequences were annotated with PyIR, a Python wrapper for IgBLAST v1.9, and V/J genes and CDR3 were assigned using IMGT germline references. Reads were removed for weak V/J assignments (E-value above 1e-6), missing CDR3, stop codons, out-of-frame junctions, or ambiguous translated residues. V3J clonotypes were defined as sequences sharing an identical inferred V gene, J gene, and CDR3 amino acid sequence. To compute the percentage overlap between repertoires, the number of shared unique clonotypes was divided by the size of the smaller repertoire. Richness of each repertoire was evaluated using RTK rarefaction, the Chao1 estimator, and Recon v2.1 estimates of unobserved clonotypes. OLGA was used to compute generation probabilities for all TCRbeta clonotypes that the gDNA method yielded from several donors. TCRdb's version of the immuneACCESS table is confined to in-frame rearrangements and falls short of the full clone set. An unresolved V gene accounts for under half of the shortfall where checked; the remainder is of unknown origin. Clone size and the V and J calls come from that table; the DNA yielded D and trimming. This sample is represented by 2 million to 2.5 million clones; approximately 93% of them were singletons. The ten largest account for 0.39% of the sample.

Healthy HIV-negative adults with no recently reported acute infections or vaccinations were included as donors. All donors were Caucasian adults living in Nashville, Tennessee, USA. CD4+ T cells were enriched by magnetic negative selection, after which naive cells were positively selected on CD45RA and the negative fraction was taken as the memory subset. After blood collection by leukapheresis, PBMCs were isolated using Ficoll-Histopaque density gradient centrifugation and then cryopreserved in the vapor phase of liquid nitrogen. Analytical flow cytometry was used to check the purity and quantity of each magnetically sorted T cell population. Each sorted fraction had its genomic DNA isolated and then quantified by UV absorbance on a Nanodrop 2000c. Details on this clone: Its antigen target is currently unknown. Base qualities are not provided; no much larger clone lies one nucleotide away.

The material sequenced was naive CD4+ T cells from PBMCs. In the paper's terms, the cell subset or site label means: CD45RA+ positively selected. The sequence was obtained from a man aged 18-30 years in good health. Some clones in this sample may be carry-over from other donors' samples. This receptor chain uses TRBV5-1 and TRBJ2-3, with a weak D call of TRBD2 (6 bases match). The DNA sequence is TGCGCCAGCAGCCCCGGGGGACCGATCGGGGGTGCGGCGCAGTATTTT. This yields the protein CASSPGGPIGGAAQYF.